The T cell receptor beta chain under discussion was sequenced for a study of shared clonotypes between healthy human individuals. This CDR3 comprises 15 residues. Germline V gene sequence: CDR1 LNHDA, CDR2 SQIVND (reference sequence). V was pared by 1 base and J by 7 bases, with 16 bases between. Turning to this clone: Its cognate antigen is unknown.

General study findings and limits: Non-shared clonotypes had lower generation probabilities than those shared by all four donors. Estimated clonotype richness was generally higher in naive than memory subsets.

Data came from immunoSEQ multiplex PCR; TCRdb stores just in-frame clones and leaves some out. Here the sample spans more than 2 million clones, under 97% being singletons. Naive CD4+ cells were CD45RA-selected; the remaining cells were memory. The sequence was obtained from a man aged 18 to 29 in good health. This chain joins TRBV19 and TRBJ2-5; D call uncertain. Sequenced material: naive CD4+ T cells sorted from blood. Subset defined: CD45RA+ positively selected. CDR3 coding DNA: TGTGCCAGTAGTATAGGGCGGTCAGGTACCGGGACCCAGTACTTC. Its protein product is CASSIGRSGTGTQYF.